Each of the 27 T cell receptor beta chains below was sequenced from the same sample in a study of blood T cell repertoires in COVID-19. TCRdb's copy holds only in-frame clones and misses some; the assay was immunoSEQ multiplex PCR. The sample carries tens of thousands of clones, around nine tenths recorded once. The specimen was peripheral blood. The receptor set was obtained from a man aged 50 or older with active or convalescent COVID-19.

This chain uses TRBV30 with TRBJ2-7, with 7 bases fitting TRBD1. V shed 4 bases, J shed 1 base, and the junction held 4 bases outside the gene matches. CDR3 length: 13 residues. Looked up from germline, CDR1 is GTSNPN and CDR2 is SVGIG (reference sequence). This chain's CDR3 is CAWKRQGSYEQYF. CDR3 bases: TGTGCCTGGAAGCGACAGGGATCCTACGAGCAGTACTTC.

J is TRBJ1-4 and V is TRBV5-4; 7 bases line up with TRBD1. CDR1 is SGHNT and CDR2 is YYREEE in the germline V gene (reference sequence). The V segment lost 3 bases and the J segment 0 bases; nucleotides outside the gene matches: 5. This CDR3 has 16 amino acids. For the CDR3, the DNA is TGTGCCAGCAGCTCCGGGACAGACCCAACTAATGAAAAACTGTTTTTT. Translating gives CASSSGTDPTNEKLFF. Based on the CDR3 plus reference TRBV5-4 and TRBJ1-4, the full variable domain is ETGVTQSPTHLIKTRGQQVTLRCSSQSGHNTVSWYQQALGQGPQFIFQYYREEENGRGNFPPRFSGLQFPNYSSELNVNALELDDSALYLCASSSGTDPTNEKLFFGSGTQLSVL.

V gene TRBV5-1 combines with J gene TRBJ2-7; the match to TRBD1 covers 7 bases. The CDR3 sequence is 15 residues long. Losses at the gene ends were 1 base for V and 5 bases for J; bases not matched to a gene: 9. The germline CDR1 and CDR2 sequences are SGHRS and YFSETQ. CDR3 sequence (DNA): TGCGCCAGCAGCTTGTCGGGACAGAACCCCCACGAGCAGTACTTC. This codes for CASSLSGQNPHEQYF.

The chain recombines TRBV28 with TRBJ2-3, with D possibly being TRBD2 (5 bases). The V gene's germline CDR1 is MDHEN and CDR2 SYDVKM. The length of the CDR3 is 14 residues. Trimming pared 5 bases from V and 4 bases from J, leaving 13 bases between. The CDR3 nucleotides read TGTGCCAGCAGTCCCGTCGGGATGGCAGATACGCAGTATTTT. Translation: CASSPVGMADTQYF.

V usage is TRBV5-1 and J usage is TRBJ1-1, with 7 nucleotides matching TRBD1. The CDR3 contains 13 residues. The trim removed 10 bases at V and 2 bases at J, leaving 8 bases unmatched. Germline assignment: CDR1 SGHRS and CDR2 YFSETQ. This CDR3 reads CAAGTAPNTEAFF. CDR3 nucleotide sequence: TGCGCCGCCGGGACAGCCCCCAACACTGAAGCTTTCTTT.

This rearrangement joins TRBV29-1 to TRBJ2-7, with 7 bases aligning to TRBD2. The CDR3 has 13 residues. V was clipped by 5 bases and J by 2 bases; unmatched bases: 6. The germline gives CDR1 SQVTM, CDR2 ANQGSEA. CDR3 nucleotide sequence: TGCAGCGTTATCCAGGGAGGGGCCTACGAGCAGTACTTC. This translates into CSVIQGGAYEQYF.

The sample holds a few counts of this clone. The chain has TRBV9 and TRBJ1-6; D perhaps matches TRBD1 (6 bases). Germline-derived CDR1 and CDR2 are SGDLS and YYNGEE. Deletions cut 2 bases from V and 0 bases from J, with 6 bases between. The CDR3 sequence is 15 residues long. Written as DNA, the CDR3 is TGTGCCAGCAGCGTGGACAGCTCCTATAATTCACCCCTCCACTTT. It codes for CASSVDSSYNSPLHF.

With respect to this clone: Other DNA sequences within the sample encode an identical CDR3. V usage is TRBV4-1 and J usage is TRBJ2-1; 7 nucleotides align to TRBD2. The CDR3 runs to 16 residues. Germline V gene lookup returns CDR1 MGHRA and CDR2 YSYEKL. V was clipped by 0 bases and J by 0 bases; unmatched bases: 2. CDR3 in amino acids: CASSQDASGSYNEQFF. CDR3 bases: TGCGCCAGCAGCCAAGATGCTAGCGGCTCCTACAATGAGCAGTTCTTC.

Written as DNA, the CDR3 is TGCGCCAGCAGCCAGGGACAGGGGGCAAACAATGAGCAGTTCTTC. Protein: CASSQGQGANNEQFF. The chain recombines TRBV4-1 with TRBJ2-1, with 12 bases lining up with TRBD1. The V gene's germline CDR1 is MGHRA and CDR2 YSYEKL. The V gene end was trimmed by 3 bases and the J gene end by 5 bases; junction bases not matched to a gene: 2. The CDR3 is made up of 15 amino acids.

The CDR3, as DNA: TGTGCCAGTAGGAGTAGGGGCTCCTACGAGCAGTACTTC. Translation: CASRSRGSYEQYF. The chain combines TRBV19 with TRBJ2-7; D may be TRBD1 (5 bases). The CDR3 is made up of 13 amino acids. CDR1 is LNHDA, CDR2 SQIVND, per germline (reference sequence). V lost 6 bases to trimming and J lost 0 bases, with 9 bases between them.

This chain uses TRBV7-8 with TRBJ2-2; 9 positions match TRBD2. V was clipped by 5 bases and J by 3 bases; unmatched bases: 10. CDR1 is SGHVS, CDR2 FQNEAQ, per germline. This CDR3 comprises 17 residues. The CDR3 reads CASSRLTSGPYTGELFF. CDR3 nucleotide sequence: TGTGCCAGCAGCCGGCTTACTAGCGGGCCTTACACCGGGGAGCTGTTTTTT.

J is TRBJ1-1 and V is TRBV11-2, with D unclear. This CDR3 is 14 amino acids long. Looked up from germline, CDR1 is SGHAT and CDR2 is FQNNGV. Trimming shortened V by 5 bases and J by 3 bases, and 13 bases separated the two germline ends. CDR3 in amino acids: CASSALRDHTEAFF. DNA for the CDR3: TGTGCCAGCAGCGCCTTACGGGATCACACTGAAGCTTTCTTT.

This chain uses TRBV24-1 with TRBJ2-3; 7 bases map to TRBD2. J gave up 2 bases and V 1 base, and 2 bases lay outside the gene matches. The germline V gene has CDR1 KGHDR and CDR2 SFDVKD. The CDR3 sequence is 15 residues long. The CDR3 loop reads CATSDLGRDTDTQYF. CDR3 bases: TGTGCCACCAGTGATTTAGGGAGGGACACAGATACGCAGTATTTT.

The V and J genes are TRBV5-5 and TRBJ1-5; perhaps TRBD1 as D (6 bases). Trimming shortened V by 0 bases and J by 1 base, and 8 bases separated the two germline ends. Germline V gene lookup returns CDR1 SGHKS and CDR2 YYEKEE (reference sequence). This CDR3 comprises 15 residues. CDR3 in amino acids: CASSLAGTSNQPQHF. The CDR3 DNA reads TGTGCCAGCAGCTTGGCAGGGACAAGCAATCAGCCCCAGCATTTT.

V is TRBV7-8 and J is TRBJ2-5; 10 nucleotides line up with TRBD1. The J segment lost 5 bases and the V segment lost 6 bases, leaving 12 bases of the junction unmatched. From germline, CDR1 is SGHVS and CDR2 FQNEAQ. The CDR3 has 16 amino acids. The CDR3 sequence: CASSRTGGVFLETQYF. CDR3 bases: TGTGCCAGCAGTCGGACAGGGGGGGTTTTTTTGGAGACCCAGTACTTC. The variable domain in full, completed from reference TRBV7-8 and TRBJ2-5, reads GAGVSQSPRYKVAKRGQDVALRCDPISGHVSLFWYQQALGQGPEFLTYFQNEAQLDKSGLPSDRFFAERPEGSVSTLKIQRTQQEDSAVYLCASSRTGGVFLETQYFGPGTRLLVL.

The chain couples TRBV5-4 to TRBJ2-5; 8 bases match TRBD1. Looked up from germline, CDR1 is SGHNT and CDR2 is YYREEE (reference sequence). This CDR3 has 15 amino acids. The junction had 6 bases not matched to a gene; V was cut back by 4 bases and J by 1 base. As DNA, the CDR3 is TGTGCCAGCAGCACCCGGACAGGGACCCAAGAGACCCAGTACTTC. Its protein product is CASSTRTGTQETQYF.

This sequence joins TRBV6-5 and TRBJ1-1, with 9 bases that match TRBD1. Germline V gene lookup returns CDR1 MNHEY and CDR2 SVGAGI. The junction had 8 bases not matched to a gene; V was cut back by 5 bases and J by 4 bases. The CDR3 totals 15 residues. CDR3 DNA: TGTGCCAGCAGTCAAACCCGGGACAGGGTCACTGAAGCTTTCTTT. Protein sequence: CASSQTRDRVTEAFF.

The rearrangement joins TRBV5-1 to TRBJ2-5; 12 bases map to TRBD1. The CDR3 consists of 15 residues. Losses at the gene ends were 4 bases for V and 5 bases for J; bases not matched to a gene: 6. In germline, CDR1 is SGHRS, CDR2 YFSETQ. CDR3 nucleotides: TGCGCCAGCAGCGTAGGGACAGGGGGCGGGGAGACCCAGTACTTC. Translated, it gives CASSVGTGGGETQYF.

The gene calls are TRBV3-1 (or the pseudogene TRBV3-2) and TRBJ2-5, with D possibly matching TRBD2 (5 bases). Germline CDR1 and CDR2: LGHDT and YNNKEL (reference sequence). The CDR3 spans 15 residues. Trimming took off 1 base at V and 5 bases at J, with 14 bases between the two ends. The CDR3: CASSQGRLAWETQYF. CDR3 in DNA: TGTGCCAGCAGCCAAGGAAGGCTAGCTTGGGAGACCCAGTACTTC.

V is TRBV4-3 and J is TRBJ1-4; 8 nucleotides agree with TRBD1. The CDR3 is 15 amino acids. With 4 bases clipped from V and 8 bases from J, the junction kept 9 bases outside the gene matches. Per the germline V gene, CDR1 is LGHNA and CDR2 is YSLEER. The CDR3 nucleotides are TGCGCCAGCAGCCTCAGGACAGGGATAGTCGAAAAACTGTTTTTT. Translating it yields CASSLRTGIVEKLFF.

The V and J genes are TRBV6-5 and TRBJ2-7; D might be TRBD1 (6 bases). Deletions cut 6 bases from V and 2 bases from J, with 11 bases between. Germline-derived CDR1 and CDR2 are MNHEY and SVGAGI. This CDR3 contains 13 residues. The DNA of the CDR3 is TGTGCCAGCAGGCGAGACAGGACCTACGAGCAGTACGTC. Protein product: CASRRDRTYEQYV.

The rearrangement links TRBV18 to TRBJ1-5, with 8 positions matching TRBD1. Trimming at V came to 2 bases and at J to 6 bases, leaving 6 bases not matched to a gene. Germline-derived CDR1 and CDR2 are KGHSH and LQKENI. This CDR3 spans 15 amino acids. CDR3: CASSPGQGAFQPQHF. CDR3 nucleotides: TGTGCCAGCTCACCAGGGCAGGGGGCATTTCAGCCCCAGCATTTT.

The chain is built from TRBV18 and TRBJ1-1; the match to TRBD1 covers 7 bases. V lost 4 bases, J lost 0 bases, and 2 bases stayed unmatched. Germline lookup yields CDR1 KGHSH and CDR2 LQKENI. The CDR3 has 14 residues. The CDR3 spells CASSLGQMNTEAFF. The CDR3 DNA reads TGTGCCAGCTCACTGGGACAGATGAACACTGAAGCTTTCTTT.

The chain combines TRBV19 with TRBJ2-2; TRBD2 matches at 11 bases. CDR3 length: 16 residues. V shed 7 bases, J shed 4 bases, and the junction held 8 bases outside the gene matches. Germline CDR1 reads LNHDA; CDR2 reads SQIVND (reference sequence). CDR3 sequence reads: CASIKTSGDLTGELFF. Here the CDR3 DNA reads TGTGCCAGTATTAAGACTAGCGGGGACCTCACCGGGGAGCTGTTTTTT.

This clone has just one count. This chain connects TRBV19 to TRBJ2-1, with a weak D call TRBD2 (7 bases). The length of the CDR3 is 16 residues. Deletions cut 0 bases from V and 2 bases from J, with 11 bases between. Germline assignment: CDR1 LNHDA and CDR2 SQIVND (reference sequence). The CDR3 loop is CASSIEGGRTYNEQFF. CDR3 coding DNA: TGTGCCAGTAGTATAGAGGGGGGGCGAACCTACAATGAGCAGTTCTTC.

A few counts support this clone. The rearrangement joins TRBV12-3 or TRBV12-4 to TRBJ2-7; D is ambiguous. V was cut by 5 bases and J by 2 bases, with 4 bases left in between. CDR3 size: 11 residues. The CDR3 nucleotides are TGTGCCAGCAGTACAGCCTACGAGCAGTACTTC. Amino acid sequence: CASSTAYEQYF.

This rearrangement joins TRBV6-2 or TRBV6-3 to TRBJ1-2; TRBD1 aligns across 7 bases. V shed 6 bases and J 6 bases; nucleotides not matched to a gene: 7. Germline V gives CDR1 MNHEY, CDR2 SVGEGT. This CDR3 region has 13 residues. Here the CDR3 reads CASSPRQGNGYTF. The CDR3 DNA reads as TGTGCCAGCAGCCCTAGACAGGGCAATGGCTACACCTTC.